One T cell receptor beta chain is described in this entry. Its target is not known. The entry originates in a study of shared clonotypes between healthy human individuals. General study findings and limits: Sampling was confined to blood; repertoires within tissues likely differ. Relative to memory subsets, naive subsets generally showed larger estimated richness.

Naivety among CD8 cells was defined by CD45RO negativity and positive CCR7 selection, thereby excluding terminally differentiated effector memory CD45RA+ cells. Free of recent acute infections or vaccinations, the donors were healthy HIV-negative adults. The CDR3 covers 12 residues. Looked up from germline, CDR1 is MNHEY and CDR2 is SMNVEV (reference sequence). V lost 5 bases and J lost 8, with 10 bases in between. Profiled with immunoSEQ multiplex PCR; TCRdb holds only in-frame clones, not every one. The sample holds hundreds of thousands of clones, approximately 96% seen once. V and J are TRBV27 and TRBJ2-1; D unclear. This sequence originates from a woman aged 25 to 39 in good health. The specimen was naive CD8+ T cells sorted from blood. CDR3 residues: CASSDPSDEQFF. The CDR3 region has the DNA TGTGCCAGCAGTGATCCCTCCGATGAGCAGTTCTTC.